This TCR beta chain comes out of a study of blood T cell repertoires in COVID-19. Study-wide context: Italy, Spain and the United States were the sources of the convalescent and acute COVID-19 samples.

Original analysis: Estimation of nucleated cell counts was performed using reference gene primer amplification. Libraries were prepared by immunoSEQ multiplex PCR; TCRdb keeps only in-frame clonotypes and omits some of them. That table supplies the V and J calls and clone size; D and trimming were determined from the DNA. The sample contains under 250,000 clones, around nine tenths of which appear only once. The CDR3 length is 14 residues. Trimming took 6 bases from V and 8 from J; bases not matched to a gene: 7. Germline V gene data show CDR1 as MDHEN and CDR2 as SYDVKM. This TCR was sampled from a woman aged 55-75 years who had recovered from COVID-19. The source material was peripheral blood. The V gene is TRBV28, the J gene TRBJ2-1; TRBD2 agrees at 10 bases. As DNA, the CDR3 is TGTGCCAGCAGCGTAGCGGGGGGTTTAGATGAGCAGTTCTTC. This sequence encodes CASSVAGGLDEQFF. The variable domain in full, with the rest retrieved from reference TRBV28 and TRBJ2-1, is DVKVTQSSRYLVKRTGEKVFLECVQDMDHENMFWYRQDPGLGLRLIYFSYDVKMKEKGDIPEGYSVSREKKERFSLILESASTNQTSMYLCASSVAGGLDEQFFGPGTRLTVL.